These 23 T cell receptor beta chains originate from one sample sequenced in a study of identical twins. TCRdb re-called the 5' RACE reads with MiXCR, one entry per CDR3 protein. The sample lists roughly 480,000 distinct CDR3 sequences; roughly 24% were seen once. This same sample was also taken into another study, of T cells expressing NK-cell markers.

Sequenced: CD4+ T cells sorted from blood. These receptors were taken from a woman aged 18-35 years in good health.

The rearrangement joins TRBV19 to TRBJ1-5; a weak D match, TRBD1 (6 bases). The V gene's germline CDR1 is LNHDA and CDR2 SQIVND (reference sequence). The CDR3 spans 17 residues. Trimming left V 4 bases short and J 6 bases short, with 22 bases between. The CDR3 DNA reads as TGTGCCAGTAGTACATTGGGGGTTGGGGGCGCAGGTCAGCCCCAGCATTTT. Residues: CASSTLGVGGAGQPQHF.

This clonotype was observed a handful of times. The chain couples TRBV20-1 to TRBJ2-3; a possible D gene is TRBD1 (8 bases). Germline-derived CDR1 and CDR2 are DFQATT and SNEGSKA (reference sequence). This CDR3 is 15 amino acids long. With 4 bases removed from V and 3 bases from J, the gap between germline ends came to 17 bases. DNA of the CDR3: TGCAGTGCTAAAAAAACAGGGGGAGGGACAGATACGCAGTATTTT. It is translated as CSAKKTGGGTDTQYF.

CDR3 protein: CASSSQGNSGYTF. The DNA for the CDR3 is TGTGCCAGCAGCTCACAGGGGAACAGTGGCTACACCTTC. The V and J genes are TRBV7-9 and TRBJ1-2; 7 bases map to TRBD1. Trimming removed 4 bases from V and 7 bases from J; junction bases left unmatched: 6. The CDR3 is made up of 13 amino acids. Germline assignment: CDR1 SEHNR and CDR2 FQNEAQ (reference sequence).

The V gene is TRBV23-1, the J gene TRBJ1-1; 8 bases match TRBD1. Being an ORF, TRBV23-1 has a function that is uncertain. J was trimmed by 2 bases and V by 0 bases; bases with no gene match: 5. This CDR3 spans 16 amino acids. CDR3 nucleotides: TGCGCCAGCAGTCAATCGCGGACAGGGACAAACACTGAAGCTTTCTTT. Translation gives CASSQSRTGTNTEAFF.

This clonotype was detected a few times. The chain uses TRBV7-9 and TRBJ2-1; a weak D match, TRBD2 (6 bases). Germline V gene data show CDR1 as SEHNR and CDR2 as FQNEAQ (reference sequence). V was cut by 8 bases and J by 2 bases, with 13 bases left in between. The CDR3 is 14 amino acids. The CDR3 sequence is CASGRDLAYNEQFF. The CDR3 DNA sequence: TGTGCCAGCGGAAGGGACTTAGCCTACAATGAGCAGTTCTTC. Together with reference TRBV7-9 and TRBJ2-1, the CDR3 gives the full variable domain: DTGVSQNPRHKITKRGQNVTFRCDPISEHNRLYWYRQTLGQGPEFLTYFQNEAQLEKSRLLSDRFSAERPKGSFSTLEIQRTEQGDSAMYLCASGRDLAYNEQFFGPGTRLTVL.

This rearrangement joins TRBV6-1 to TRBJ1-3, with TRBD1 as a possible D gene (5 bases). Per the germline V gene, CDR1 is MNHNS and CDR2 is SASEGT. The CDR3 length is 15 residues. V was clipped by 5 bases and J by 4 bases, with 15 bases between them. The CDR3 sequence: CASSKPAGGGNTIYF. The CDR3 DNA follows: TGTGCCAGCAGTAAACCCGCGGGGGGAGGAAACACCATATATTTT.

The J gene is TRBJ2-1, the V gene TRBV11-2; 14 positions agree with TRBD2. The ends lost 8 bases at V and 6 bases at J; junction bases unmatched: 0. The CDR3 sequence is 13 residues long. Germline assignment: CDR1 SGHAT and CDR2 FQNNGV. The CDR3 sequence is CASGLAGGNEQFF. The CDR3 DNA reads as TGTGCCAGCGGACTAGCGGGAGGCAATGAGCAGTTCTTC.

The CDR3 nucleotides read TGCAGTGCGCATCGACAGGGTTACGAGCAGTACTTC. Amino acid sequence: CSAHRQGYEQYF. The chain has TRBV20-1 and TRBJ2-7; TRBD1 agrees at 7 bases. The CDR3 is 12 amino acids. The V segment lost 6 bases and the J segment 4 bases; nucleotides outside the gene matches: 6. Germline V gene sequence: CDR1 DFQATT, CDR2 SNEGSKA (reference sequence).

V usage is TRBV20-1 and J usage is TRBJ2-7; TRBD2 is a possible D gene (5 bases). Per the germline V gene, CDR1 is DFQATT and CDR2 is SNEGSKA (reference sequence). The CDR3 has 14 amino acids. Trimming took off 5 bases at V and 0 bases at J, with 14 bases between the two ends. This CDR3 is CSASRGLRSYEQYF. CDR3 coding DNA: TGCAGTGCTTCCCGCGGGCTCCGCTCCTACGAGCAGTACTTC.

The chain couples TRBV2 to TRBJ1-1; TRBD1 aligns across 7 bases. The CDR3 length is 14 residues. From germline, CDR1 is SNHLY and CDR2 FYNNEI. With V trimmed by 6 bases and J by 3 bases, 7 bases remained unmatched. The CDR3 nucleotides are TGTGCCAGCAGGACAGGGAAGCTATACACTGAAGCTTTCTTT. This translates into CASRTGKLYTEAFF.

This clonotype was observed a few times. The CDR3 here is CASSLEGGEAGTQYF. The DNA for the CDR3 is TGTGCCAGCAGCTTAGAAGGGGGGGAGGCGGGGACCCAGTACTTC. The rearrangement uses TRBV11-3 and TRBJ2-5, with D possibly being TRBD2 (7 bases). The germline V gene encodes CDR1 SGHNT and CDR2 YENEEA. The V end lost 0 bases, the J end lost 7 bases, and 15 bases lay between the germline ends. The CDR3 contains 15 residues.

This chain connects TRBV6-1 to TRBJ2-5; TRBD2 aligns across 9 bases. The CDR3 is 15 residues long. V lost 7 bases to trimming and J lost 4 bases; unmatched junction nucleotides: 10. In germline, CDR1 is MNHNS, CDR2 SASEGT. The CDR3 is CASKAGTSNGETQYF. Written as DNA, the CDR3 is TGTGCCAGCAAAGCCGGGACTAGCAACGGAGAGACCCAGTACTTC.

This chain uses TRBV11-2 with TRBJ2-7, with 11 bases that match TRBD2. Trimming cost V 4 bases and J 3 bases; bases outside gene matches: 5. The germline gives CDR1 SGHAT, CDR2 FQNNGV. CDR3 length equals 15 residues. The CDR3 DNA reads as TGTGCCAGCAGCTCTAGCGGGAGGATAGTCTACGAGCAGTACTTC. It yields the protein CASSSSGRIVYEQYF.

Only a few counts were recorded for this clonotype. The V call is TRBV10-3, the J call TRBJ1-1, with D perhaps matching TRBD1 (5 bases). Germline-derived CDR1 and CDR2 are ENHRY and SYGVKD. There are 14 residues in the CDR3. V was cut by 4 bases and J by 4 bases, with 13 bases left in between. Written as DNA, the CDR3 is TGTGCCATCAGTGCGTGGGACGTAGGCACTGAAGCTTTCTTT. The encoded protein is CAISAWDVGTEAFF.

The gene calls are TRBV4-3 and TRBJ1-1; D not certain. Germline values: CDR1 LGHNA, CDR2 YSLEER. V lost 1 base to trimming and J lost 2 bases, with 11 bases between them. The CDR3 sequence is 15 residues long. CDR3 coding DNA: TGCGCCAGCAGCCAAGGAGGAGTTTACAACACTGAAGCTTTCTTT. Protein: CASSQGGVYNTEAFF.

The genes are TRBV28 and TRBJ2-7, with 8 bases that match TRBD1. V gave up 6 bases and J gave up 1 base; unmatched junction bases: 11. The CDR3 totals 16 residues. Germline V gene data show CDR1 as MDHEN and CDR2 as SYDVKM. CDR3: CASRLGGQGGSYEQYF. Here the CDR3 DNA reads TGTGCCAGCAGATTAGGAGGACAGGGAGGATCCTACGAGCAGTACTTC.

The gene calls are TRBV9 and TRBJ2-6; tentatively, D is TRBD1 or TRBD2 (5 bases each). The V gene lost 4 bases and the J gene lost 4 bases, with 18 bases spanning the gap. Germline V gives CDR1 SGDLS, CDR2 YYNGEE. The CDR3 has 17 amino acids. The chain's CDR3 is CASSNTQGARGANVLTF. CDR3 nucleotides: TGTGCCAGCAGCAATACTCAGGGAGCAAGAGGGGCCAACGTCCTGACTTTC.

This chain uses TRBV29-1 with TRBJ2-5; no clear D gene. The CDR3 spans 14 residues. CDR1 and CDR2 from the germline V gene are SQVTM and ANQGSEA. Trimming stripped 3 bases from V and 2 bases from J, with 13 bases between. CDR3: CSVDRVPEQETQYF. The CDR3 DNA is TGCAGCGTTGATCGCGTCCCCGAGCAAGAGACCCAGTACTTC.

Only a few counts were recorded for this clonotype. The chain recombines TRBV12-3 or TRBV12-4 with TRBJ2-2, with a tentative D call TRBD1 (7 bases). This CDR3 has 14 amino acids. Trimming left V 8 bases short and J 4 bases short, with 14 bases between. In nucleotides, the CDR3 is TGTGCCAGCTCGAGCAGGGGGGCCACCGGGGAGCTGTTTTTT. Translating gives CASSSRGATGELFF.

The rearrangement uses TRBV10-3 and TRBJ2-3; 7 bases align to TRBD2. The CDR3 covers 15 residues. V was clipped by 6 bases and J by 7 bases; unmatched bases: 13. The germline V gene has CDR1 ENHRY and CDR2 SYGVKD. The CDR3 DNA sequence: TGTGCCATCAGCCCTGGGGGGGTGATGGGTAATACGCAGTATTTT. This translates into CAISPGGVMGNTQYF.

This clonotype appeared a few times. The chain combines TRBV5-1 with TRBJ2-6; 7 positions agree with TRBD2. The trim removed 6 bases at V and 0 bases at J, leaving 12 bases unmatched. Germline CDR1 and CDR2: SGHRS and YFSETQ. The CDR3 runs 18 residues. This CDR3 reads CASTYPSAGFSGANVLTF. In DNA form, the CDR3 reads TGCGCCAGCACCTATCCCTCAGCGGGGTTCTCTGGGGCCAACGTCCTGACTTTC.

This sequence joins TRBV20-1 and TRBJ2-7, with 7 bases aligning to TRBD1. Germline lookup yields CDR1 DFQATT and CDR2 SNEGSKA (reference sequence). There are 13 residues in the CDR3. The trim removed 5 bases at V and 0 bases at J, leaving 4 bases unmatched. The CDR3 DNA sequence: TGCAGTGCTGGTGGGACAGTCTCCTACGAGCAGTACTTC. As protein: CSAGGTVSYEQYF.

Concerning this clonotype: Germline and junction disagree at one end, which may indicate a read error. The J gene is TRBJ2-3, the V gene TRBV7-6; unclear D gene. CDR1 is SGHVS and CDR2 is FNYEAQ in the germline V gene. This CDR3 spans 13 amino acids. The CDR3 here is CASSLGVAGRLDF. CDR3 nucleotide sequence: TGTGCCAGCAGCTTAGGGGTTGCCGGACGTCTAGATTTT.